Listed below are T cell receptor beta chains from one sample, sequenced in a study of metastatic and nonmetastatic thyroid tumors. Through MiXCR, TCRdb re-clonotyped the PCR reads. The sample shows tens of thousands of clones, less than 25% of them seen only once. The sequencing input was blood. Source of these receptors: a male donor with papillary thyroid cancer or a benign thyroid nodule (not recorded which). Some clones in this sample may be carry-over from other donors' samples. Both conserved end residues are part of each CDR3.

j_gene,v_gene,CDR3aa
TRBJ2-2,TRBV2,CASSGGQVAPGELFF
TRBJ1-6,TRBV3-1,CASSQLTGPGYNSPLHF
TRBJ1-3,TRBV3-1,CASSQGGTKTSGNTIYF
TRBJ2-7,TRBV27,CARSFSDPTFTYEQYF
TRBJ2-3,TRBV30,CAWSVTLGGGTDTQYF
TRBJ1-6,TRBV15,CATSRETRGNDSPLHF
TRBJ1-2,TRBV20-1,CSARGEDVYTF
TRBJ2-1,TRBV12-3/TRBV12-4,CASSRTRNEQFF
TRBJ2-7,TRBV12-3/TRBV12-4,CASGEGPHEQYF
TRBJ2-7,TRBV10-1,CASSVYEVTPPYEQYF
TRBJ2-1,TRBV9,CASSGSGGGQGEQFF
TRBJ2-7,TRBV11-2,CASSFASGGYEQYF
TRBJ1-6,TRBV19,CASTGTVNNSPLHF
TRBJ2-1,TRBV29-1,CSVEDWQYNEQFF